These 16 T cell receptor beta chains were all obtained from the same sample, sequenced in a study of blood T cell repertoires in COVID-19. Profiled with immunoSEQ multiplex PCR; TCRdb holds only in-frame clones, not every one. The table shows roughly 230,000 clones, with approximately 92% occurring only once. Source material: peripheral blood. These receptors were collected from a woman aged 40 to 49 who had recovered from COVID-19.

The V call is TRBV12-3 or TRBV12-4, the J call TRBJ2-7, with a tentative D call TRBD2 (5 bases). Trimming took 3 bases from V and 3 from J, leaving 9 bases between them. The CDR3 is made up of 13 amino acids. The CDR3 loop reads CASSFEGLYEQYV. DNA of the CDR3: TGTGCCAGCAGTTTCGAGGGCCTCTACGAGCAGTACGTC.

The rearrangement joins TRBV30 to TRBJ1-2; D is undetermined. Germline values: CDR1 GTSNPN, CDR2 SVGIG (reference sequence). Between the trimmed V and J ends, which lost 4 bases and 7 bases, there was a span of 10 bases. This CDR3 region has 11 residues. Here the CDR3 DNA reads TGTGCCTGGACCCGGTTGCCTGGCTACACCTTC. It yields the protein CAWTRLPGYTF. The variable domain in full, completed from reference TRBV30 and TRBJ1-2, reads SQTIHQWPATLVQPVGSPLSLECTVEGTSNPNLYWYRQAAGRGLQLLFYSVGIGQISSEVPQNLSASRPQDRQFILSSKKLLLSDSGFYLCAWTRLPGYTFGSGTRLTVV.

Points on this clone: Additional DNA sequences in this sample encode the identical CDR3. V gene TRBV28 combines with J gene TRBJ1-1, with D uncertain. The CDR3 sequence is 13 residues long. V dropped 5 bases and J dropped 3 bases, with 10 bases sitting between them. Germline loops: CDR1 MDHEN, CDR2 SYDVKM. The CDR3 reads CASSLSSYTEAFF. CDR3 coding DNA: TGTGCCAGCAGTCTGAGTAGTTACACTGAAGCTTTCTTT.

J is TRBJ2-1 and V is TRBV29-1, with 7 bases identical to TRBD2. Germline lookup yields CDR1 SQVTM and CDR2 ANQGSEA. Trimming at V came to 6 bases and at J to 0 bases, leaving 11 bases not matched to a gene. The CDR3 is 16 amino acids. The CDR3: CSVRGHGGSSYNEQFF. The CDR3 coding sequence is TGCAGCGTGAGGGGTCACGGGGGGAGCTCCTACAATGAGCAGTTCTTC.

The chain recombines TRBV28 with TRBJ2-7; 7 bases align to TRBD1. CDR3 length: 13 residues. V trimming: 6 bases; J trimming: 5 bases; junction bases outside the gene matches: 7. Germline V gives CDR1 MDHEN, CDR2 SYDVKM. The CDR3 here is CASRRVGGDEQYF. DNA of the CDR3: TGTGCCAGCAGGAGGGTAGGGGGCGACGAGCAGTACTTC.

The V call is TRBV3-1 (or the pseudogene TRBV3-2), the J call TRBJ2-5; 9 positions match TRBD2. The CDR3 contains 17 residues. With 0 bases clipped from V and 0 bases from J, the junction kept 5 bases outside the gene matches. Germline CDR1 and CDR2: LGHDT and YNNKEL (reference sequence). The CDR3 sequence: CASSQDQAGGYQETQYF. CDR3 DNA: TGTGCCAGCAGCCAAGATCAGGCGGGAGGGTACCAAGAGACCCAGTACTTC.

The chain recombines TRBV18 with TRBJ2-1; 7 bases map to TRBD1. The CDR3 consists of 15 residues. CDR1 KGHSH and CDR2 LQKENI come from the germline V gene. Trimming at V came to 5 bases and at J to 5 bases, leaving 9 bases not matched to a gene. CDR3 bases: TGTGCCAGCTCAGGCCCGACAGGGACGAACAATGAGCAGTTCTTC. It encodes CASSGPTGTNNEQFF.

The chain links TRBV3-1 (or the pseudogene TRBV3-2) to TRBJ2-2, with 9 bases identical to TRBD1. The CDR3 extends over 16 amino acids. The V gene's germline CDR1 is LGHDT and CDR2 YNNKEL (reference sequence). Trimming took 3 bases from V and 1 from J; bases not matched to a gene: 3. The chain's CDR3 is CASSHGDRENTGELFF. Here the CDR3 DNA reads TGTGCCAGCAGCCACGGGGACAGGGAGAACACCGGGGAGCTGTTTTTT.

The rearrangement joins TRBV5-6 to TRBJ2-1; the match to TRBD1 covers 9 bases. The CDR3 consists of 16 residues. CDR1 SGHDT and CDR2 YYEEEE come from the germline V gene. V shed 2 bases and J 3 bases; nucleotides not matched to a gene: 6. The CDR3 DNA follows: TGTGCCAGCAGCTTCCAACAGGGGGCAAGCTACAATGAGCAGTTCTTC. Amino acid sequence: CASSFQQGASYNEQFF. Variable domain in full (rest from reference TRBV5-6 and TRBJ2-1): DAGVTQSPTHLIKTRGQQVTLRCSPKSGHDTVSWYQQALGQGPQFIFQYYEEEERQRGNFPDRFSGHQFPNYSSELNVNALLLGDSALYLCASSFQQGASYNEQFFGPGTRLTVL.

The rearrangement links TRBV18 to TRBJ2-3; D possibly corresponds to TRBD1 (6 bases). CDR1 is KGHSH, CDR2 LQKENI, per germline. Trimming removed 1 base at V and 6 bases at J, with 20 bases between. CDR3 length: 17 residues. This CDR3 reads CASSPLPPGKGVDTQYF. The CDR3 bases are TGTGCCAGCTCACCACTCCCCCCCGGGAAGGGGGTGGATACGCAGTATTTT.

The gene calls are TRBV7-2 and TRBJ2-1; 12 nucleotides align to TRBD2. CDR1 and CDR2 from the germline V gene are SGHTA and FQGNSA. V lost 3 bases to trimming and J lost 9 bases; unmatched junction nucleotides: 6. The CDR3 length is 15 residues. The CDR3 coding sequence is TGTGCCAGCAGCTTTCGACTAGCGGGAGAGACTGAGCAGTTCTTC. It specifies CASSFRLAGETEQFF.

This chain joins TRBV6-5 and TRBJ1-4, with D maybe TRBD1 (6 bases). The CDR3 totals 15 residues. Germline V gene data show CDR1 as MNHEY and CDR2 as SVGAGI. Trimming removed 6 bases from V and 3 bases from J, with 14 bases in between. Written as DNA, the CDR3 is TGTGCCAGCAGAACAGGACAGCCATCTAATGAAAAACTGTTTTTT. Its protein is CASRTGQPSNEKLFF.

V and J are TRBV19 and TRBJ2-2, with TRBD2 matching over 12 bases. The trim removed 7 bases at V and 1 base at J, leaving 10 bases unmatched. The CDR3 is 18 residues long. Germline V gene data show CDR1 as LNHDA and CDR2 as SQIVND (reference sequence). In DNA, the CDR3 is TGTGCCAGTACCCCTAATCCACTAGCGGGGGGGAACACCGGGGAGCTGTTTTTT. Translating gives CASTPNPLAGGNTGELFF.

The CDR3 is CASSQDWTLETQYF. The CDR3, as DNA: TGCGCCAGCAGCCAAGATTGGACATTAGAGACCCAGTACTTC. The chain recombines TRBV4-1 with TRBJ2-5; D perhaps matches TRBD1 (5 bases). CDR3 length: 14 residues. Trimming took 0 bases from V and 4 from J, leaving 9 bases between them. Germline CDR1 reads MGHRA; CDR2 reads YSYEKL.

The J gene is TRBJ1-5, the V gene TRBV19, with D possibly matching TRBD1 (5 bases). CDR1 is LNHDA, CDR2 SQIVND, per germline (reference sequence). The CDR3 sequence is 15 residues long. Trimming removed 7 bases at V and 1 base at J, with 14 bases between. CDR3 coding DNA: TGTGCCAGTACCGCCCAGACAGCAAGCAATCAGCCCCAGCATTTT. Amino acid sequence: CASTAQTASNQPQHF.

CDR3 loop: CASSYWGGYTEAFF. The CDR3 DNA reads as TGTGCCAGCAGCTACTGGGGAGGGTACACTGAAGCTTTCTTT. The chain combines TRBV7-9 with TRBJ1-1, with unresolved D. CDR3 size: 14 residues. With 4 bases removed from V and 3 bases from J, the gap between germline ends came to 12 bases. CDR1 SEHNR and CDR2 FQNEAQ come from the germline V gene (reference sequence). The full variable domain, with the rest looked up from reference TRBV7-9 and TRBJ1-1, is DTGVSQNPRHKITKRGQNVTFRCDPISEHNRLYWYRQTLGQGPEFLTYFQNEAQLEKSRLLSDRFSAERPKGSFSTLEIQRTEQGDSAMYLCASSYWGGYTEAFFGQGTRLTVV.